The 23 T cell receptor beta chains given below trace back to one sample, sequenced in a study of glioma-infiltrating T cells. TCR alpha and beta CDR3 regions were amplified from RNA using iRepertoire nested multiplex PCR. TCRdb reprocessed the multiplex PCR reads via MiXCR and lists one record per CDR3 protein. This sample has 400,000 or so distinct CDR3 sequences, with roughly 41% found just once. Sequencing was done on a sample of glioma tissue, nonneoplastic brain tissue, or PBMCs (not recorded which). The receptors stem from a human donor with low-grade glioma or glioblastoma, undergoing nonglioma brain surgery, or in good health (not recorded which).

The chain uses TRBV13 and TRBJ1-6; no clear D. CDR3 length: 14 residues. Trimming left V 5 bases short and J 10 bases short, with 15 bases between. CDR1 and CDR2 (germline): PRHDT, FYEKMQ (reference sequence). CDR3 nucleotide sequence: TGTGCCAGCAGCCTCCGCAAGGTGCGGTCACCCCTCCACTTT. Its protein is CASSLRKVRSPLHF. The variable domain in full, with the rest retrieved from reference TRBV13 and TRBJ1-6, is AAGVIQSPRHLIKEKRETATLKCYPIPRHDTVYWYQQGPGQDPQFLISFYEKMQSDKGSIPDRFSAQQFSDYHSELNMSSLELGDSALYFCASSLRKVRSPLHFGNGTRLTVT.

This clonotype was observed at least ten times. The chain uses TRBV28 and TRBJ1-1; D call uncertain. V lost 5 bases and J 1 base, leaving 8 bases between the germline ends. The CDR3 loop spans 13 amino acids. Germline assignment: CDR1 MDHEN and CDR2 SYDVKM. CDR3: CASSNTKNTEAFF. CDR3 sequence (DNA): TGTGCCAGCAGTAACACAAAGAACACTGAAGCTTTCTTT.

The genes are TRBV19 and TRBJ2-2; possible D gene TRBD2, 5 bases. V was shortened by 7 bases and J by 3 bases, with 12 bases between the two germline ends. The germline V gene has CDR1 LNHDA and CDR2 SQIVND (reference sequence). The CDR3 is 14 amino acids. The CDR3 DNA is TGTGCCAGTACGGCTAGCCTTTACACCGGGGAGCTGTTTTTT. Its translation is CASTASLYTGELFF.

This clonotype was recorded at least ten times. This chain joins TRBV6-6 and TRBJ2-5, with D tentatively TRBD1 (5 bases). The CDR3 runs to 13 residues. Germline V lookup: CDR1 MNHNY, CDR2 SVGAGI (reference sequence). The V end lost 0 bases, the J end lost 4 bases, and 6 bases lay between the germline ends. CDR3 DNA: TGTGCCAGCAGTTACTCTAGGGGAGAGACCCAGTACTTC. It encodes CASSYSRGETQYF.

Only a few counts were recorded for this clonotype. V usage is TRBV7-2 and J usage is TRBJ1-4; 8 nucleotides match TRBD1. The CDR3 runs 18 residues. J lost 0 bases, V lost 4 bases, and 10 bases had no gene match. Germline CDR1 SGHTA, CDR2 FQGNSA. CDR3 sequence reads: CASSYEPQGAATNEKLFF. CDR3 sequence (DNA): TGTGCCAGCAGCTACGAACCGCAGGGGGCCGCAACTAATGAAAAACTGTTTTTT.

This clonotype has ten or more counts. The V and J genes are TRBV6-2 or TRBV6-3 and TRBJ2-1; D unclear. The CDR3 sequence is 13 residues long. Between the trimmed V and J ends, which lost 9 bases and 2 bases, there was a span of 11 bases. Germline CDR1 reads MNHEY; CDR2 reads SVGEGT. CDR3 sequence (DNA): TGTGCCAGTACCGGAGTTCCCTACAATGAGCAGTTCTTC. This translates into CASTGVPYNEQFF.

As concerns this clonotype: Its ends do not fully match the called genes, so a read error is possible. This chain joins TRBV28 and TRBJ1-2; perhaps TRBD1 as D (5 bases). Per germline, CDR1 MDHEN and CDR2 SYDVKM. There are 14 residues in the CDR3. The CDR3 DNA reads TGTGCCAGCAAAAGCCAGGGTTTCGGCTATCGCTACACCTTC. This sequence encodes CASKSQGFGYRYTF.

The sample holds a few counts of this clonotype. The chain combines TRBV12-3 or TRBV12-4 with TRBJ2-7; weak D call: TRBD2 (6 bases). CDR3 length: 13 amino acids. Trimming removed 5 bases from V and 2 bases from J, with 10 bases in between. The CDR3 sequence is CASSVSGTYEQYF. CDR3 coding DNA: TGTGCCAGCAGTGTTAGCGGAACCTACGAGCAGTACTTC.

The table lists this clonotype with many counts. CDR3 sequence reads: CASSYSSSLNEQFF. The CDR3 DNA sequence: TGTGCCAGCAGTTACTCGTCGTCCCTCAATGAGCAGTTCTTC. The J gene is TRBJ2-1, the V gene TRBV6-5; unclear D gene. With 0 bases removed from V and 6 bases from J, the gap between germline ends came to 9 bases. This CDR3 is 14 amino acids long. CDR1 is MNHEY, CDR2 SVGAGI, per germline.

This sequence joins TRBV3-1 and TRBJ2-3; D is uncertain. Looked up from germline, CDR1 is LGHDT and CDR2 is YNNKEL (reference sequence). Trimming shortened V by 3 bases and J by 0 bases, and 19 bases separated the two germline ends. The CDR3 runs 18 residues. The CDR3 loop is CASSQALPVGSSTDTQYF. The DNA for the CDR3 is TGTGCCAGCAGCCAGGCCCTCCCGGTGGGCTCTAGCACAGATACGCAGTATTTT.

Points on this clonotype: At one end the junction does not follow the germline gene, possibly because of a read error. The chain links TRBV6-1 to TRBJ2-7, with a weak D call TRBD1 (5 bases). This CDR3 has 14 amino acids. Germline V lookup: CDR1 MNHNS, CDR2 SASEGT. This CDR3 is CASSAGSHSHEQYF. The CDR3 coding sequence is TGTGCCAGCAGTGCAGGGTCTCACTCCCACGAGCAGTACTTC.

A few counts support this clonotype. This chain links TRBV28 with TRBJ2-7; a possible D gene is TRBD2 (6 bases). V was trimmed by 5 bases and J by 0 bases, leaving 14 bases between them. CDR1 is MDHEN and CDR2 is SYDVKM in the germline V gene. The CDR3 consists of 15 residues. Here the CDR3 reads CASSPSGTYSYEQYF. DNA for the CDR3: TGTGCCAGCAGTCCGTCAGGGACTTACTCCTACGAGCAGTACTTC.

Worth noting for this clonotype: Just one base apart from a much larger clone, this may be a read error. The chain joins TRBV6-2 or TRBV6-3 to TRBJ1-5; TRBD1 agrees at 7 bases. The V gene end was trimmed by 4 bases and the J gene end by 3 bases; junction bases not matched to a gene: 6. This CDR3 has 15 residues. Germline CDR1 reads MNHEY; CDR2 reads SVGEGT. The CDR3 DNA reads as TGTGCCAGCAGTTTGCCCAGGGGGATCAATCAGCCCCAGCATTTT. This translates into CASSLPRGINQPQHF.

This clonotype showed up many times. CDR3 in amino acids: CASSSPMNTEAFF. The CDR3 DNA is TGTGCCAGCAGTTCTCCAATGAACACTGAAGCTTTCTTT. This chain connects TRBV27 to TRBJ1-1; D not resolved. This CDR3 contains 13 residues. Germline V gene lookup returns CDR1 MNHEY and CDR2 SMNVEV (reference sequence). The V end was cut by 4 bases, the J end by 0 bases, with 6 bases between.

This sequence joins TRBV11-3 and TRBJ1-1; TRBD1 agrees at 8 bases. The germline gives CDR1 SGHNT, CDR2 YENEEA. J lost 5 bases, V lost 5 bases, and 4 bases had no gene match. This CDR3 region has 13 residues. The CDR3 DNA sequence: TGTGCCAGCAGCCTACAGGGGGGAACTGAAGCTTTCTTT. This sequence encodes CASSLQGGTEAFF.

The rearrangement joins TRBV18 to TRBJ2-7, with D tentatively TRBD1 (5 bases). Germline loops: CDR1 KGHSH, CDR2 LQKENI. This CDR3 region has 14 residues. The V end was cut by 3 bases, the J end by 5 bases, with 14 bases between. CDR3 nucleotides: TGTGCCAGCTCACCTGGTGCAGGGCCCCACGAGCAGTACTTC. This sequence encodes CASSPGAGPHEQYF.

For this clonotype: This may be a read error: a much more frequent sequence differs by one nucleotide. V is TRBV6-6 and J is TRBJ2-7; 7 bases align to TRBD1. Germline CDR1 and CDR2: MNHNY and SVGAGI (reference sequence). Trimming at V came to 5 bases and at J to 2 bases, leaving 6 bases not matched to a gene. The CDR3 totals 14 residues. The CDR3 sequence is CASSRPGTAYEQYF. CDR3 nucleotides: TGTGCCAGCAGTCGTCCCGGGACAGCCTACGAGCAGTACTTC.

J is TRBJ2-1 and V is TRBV6-4; 13 bases match TRBD2. The CDR3 totals 15 residues. V trimming: 4 bases; J trimming: 7 bases; junction bases outside the gene matches: 4. CDR1 and CDR2 (germline): MRHNA, SNTAGT. The CDR3 spells CASSVLAGGRNEQFF. As DNA, the CDR3 is TGTGCCAGCAGTGTACTAGCGGGAGGGAGAAATGAGCAGTTCTTC.

At least ten counts were recorded for this clonotype. For the CDR3, the DNA is TGTGCCAGCTCACCTAATTCGAACACTGAAGCTTTCTTT. It translates to CASSPNSNTEAFF. The chain joins TRBV18 to TRBJ1-1; D unresolved. Germline lookup yields CDR1 KGHSH and CDR2 LQKENI. This CDR3 is 13 amino acids long. Trimming removed 3 bases at V and 1 base at J, with 6 bases between.

For this clonotype: One end of the junction varies from germline; a read error may be responsible. The chain combines TRBV4-1 with TRBJ2-1, with 11 bases that match TRBD2. This CDR3 region has 20 residues. Germline loops: CDR1 MGHRA, CDR2 YSYEKL. CDR3 amino acids: CASSPIAGGPGSRSYNKQFF. The CDR3, as DNA: TGCGCCAGCAGCCCGATAGCGGGAGGGCCAGGTAGCCGTTCCTACAATAAGCAGTTCTTC.

This clonotype has a count of ten or more. The chain has TRBV6-2 or TRBV6-3 and TRBJ2-1; D is unclear. The V end was cut by 2 bases, the J end by 5 bases, with 10 bases between. The CDR3 spans 14 residues. Germline CDR1 and CDR2: MNHEY and SVGEGT. The CDR3 protein is CASSYVVNNNEQFF. CDR3 in DNA: TGTGCCAGCAGTTACGTGGTCAATAACAATGAGCAGTTCTTC.

The chain carries TRBV7-9 and TRBJ2-7; 9 bases agree with TRBD1. This CDR3 region has 16 residues. V was clipped by 5 bases and J by 7 bases; unmatched bases: 15. The V gene's germline CDR1 is SEHNR and CDR2 FQNEAQ (reference sequence). For the CDR3, the DNA is TGTGCCAGCAGCCTACCGGGACAGGGACCCTTCGGGGAGCAGTACTTC. Encoded protein: CASSLPGQGPFGEQYF.

This clonotype was detected only a few times. The genes are TRBV4-1 and TRBJ2-3; D perhaps matches TRBD1 (6 bases). Germline lookup yields CDR1 MGHRA and CDR2 YSYEKL. V was shortened by 1 base and J by 7 bases, with 12 bases between the two germline ends. The CDR3 consists of 14 residues. The CDR3, as DNA: TGCGCCAGCAGCCAAGGGCAACAGGGATATACGCAGTATTTT. Its protein product is CASSQGQQGYTQYF.